Sequencing of this T cell receptor beta chain was carried out in a study of Graves' ophthalmopathy and Graves' hyperthyroidism. Pregnancy or lactation, uncontrolled infections and other autoimmune diseases were grounds for excluding patients. Clinical symptoms, serum thyroxine, TRAb, thyroid ultrasound and orbital computed tomography determined diagnosis. V was cut by 5 bases and J by 10 bases, with 18 bases left in between. This CDR3 contains 15 residues. CDR1 and CDR2 from the germline V gene are SGHVS and FQNEAQ. Study-wide findings and caveats: Blood also carried most expanded thyroid clonotypes exceeding 0.001 frequency.

This clonotype was counted at least ten times. Its specificity is not known. The authors amplified TCR beta CDR3 regions, and they did so from RNA transcripts for repertoire sequencing. HTBI primers were employed in first-round RT-PCR, then a second-round multiplex PCR followed. From the multiplex PCR reads, TCRdb called clonotypes with MiXCR, one entry per CDR3 protein. This sample carries around 1.1 million distinct CDR3 sequences, about two fifths of them seen once, and the ten largest clones take more than 9.5%. The TCR originated in an adult man with Graves' hyperthyroidism. Sequencing used peripheral blood or thyroid tissue (not recorded which). The chain has TRBV7-8 and TRBJ1-6; no clear D gene. The CDR3 reads CASSPSGFSYSPLHF. CDR3 bases: TGTGCCAGCAGCCCTTCAGGATTTTCGTACTCACCCCTCCACTTT. Looking up the rest from reference TRBV7-8 and TRBJ1-6 gives the full variable domain: GAGVSQSPRYKVAKRGQDVALRCDPISGHVSLFWYQQALGQGPEFLTYFQNEAQLDKSGLPSDRFFAERPEGSVSTLKIQRTQQEDSAVYLCASSPSGFSYSPLHFGNGTRLTVT.